One sample yielded the 11 T cell receptor beta chains listed below, sequenced in a study of cytomegalovirus exposure and HLA in healthy donors. Both 60 Vbeta primers and 13 Jbeta primers went into the PCR. Data came from immunoSEQ multiplex PCR; TCRdb stores just in-frame clones and leaves some out. The data hold over 100,000 clones, with approximately 82% observed a single time. The sample comprised PBMCs. The receptors stem from a man aged 25 to 45 in good health and CMV-seropositive.

In its sample, this clone was seen a few times. J is TRBJ1-4 and V is TRBV6-5, with D perhaps matching TRBD1 (6 bases). V gave up 2 bases and J gave up 8 bases, with 9 bases separating them. This CDR3 is 13 amino acids long. Germline V gene sequence: CDR1 MNHEY, CDR2 SVGAGI. The CDR3 reads CASSYGQREKLFF. The CDR3 nucleotides are TGTGCCAGCAGTTACGGACAGAGAGAAAAACTGTTTTTT.

The V gene is TRBV10-3, the J gene TRBJ2-2, with TRBD1 matching over 7 bases. The germline gives CDR1 ENHRY, CDR2 SYGVKD. The CDR3 has 16 residues. J lost 4 bases, V lost 4 bases, and 9 bases had no gene match. The DNA for the CDR3 is TGTGCCATCAGTGGAAGACAGGGCGTCGGCACCGGGGAGCTGTTTTTT. Translated: CAISGRQGVGTGELFF.

This clone was observed once. This chain uses TRBV10-3 with TRBJ1-5; 7 bases fit TRBD1. Losses at the gene ends were 6 bases for V and 3 bases for J; bases not matched to a gene: 8. This CDR3 has 15 residues. Germline V gene data show CDR1 as ENHRY and CDR2 as SYGVKD. In DNA, the CDR3 is TGTGCCATCAGGGGGACAGTAGGATCCAATCAGCCCCAGCATTTT. The encoded protein is CAIRGTVGSNQPQHF.

The chain has TRBV27 and TRBJ2-5, with 12 bases identical to TRBD2. Germline values: CDR1 MNHEY, CDR2 SMNVEV (reference sequence). After removal of 5 bases from V and 0 bases from J, the junction contained 16 bases not matched to a gene. The CDR3 totals 20 residues. The CDR3 loop reads CASSPHRRLAGGEYQETQYF. CDR3 nucleotides: TGTGCCAGCAGTCCCCATCGTCGGCTAGCGGGGGGGGAATACCAAGAGACCCAGTACTTC.

The DNA of the CDR3 is TGCGCCAGCAGGGGAAACAGGGAAAACACTGAAGCTTTCTTT. Its protein product is CASRGNRENTEAFF. The gene calls are TRBV10-2 and TRBJ1-1; a weak D match, TRBD1 (6 bases). Germline CDR1 and CDR2: WSHSY and SAAADI. V was shortened by 6 bases and J by 2 bases, with 13 bases between the two germline ends. This CDR3 has 14 amino acids.

A few counts support this clone. The rearrangement links TRBV11-2 to TRBJ2-2; 10 bases match TRBD2. V lost 5 bases, J lost 6 bases, and 12 bases stayed unmatched. The CDR3 length is 17 residues. Germline V CDR1 and CDR2: SGHAT, FQNNGV. The CDR3: CASSLTPSGGSAGELFF. The DNA for the CDR3 is TGTGCCAGCAGCCTAACCCCTAGCGGGGGCTCGGCCGGGGAGCTGTTTTTT.

The CDR3 is CAWSVSGGVQTQYF. CDR3 coding DNA: TGTGCCTGGAGTGTCTCGGGGGGCGTTCAGACCCAGTACTTC. The rearrangement uses TRBV30 and TRBJ2-5; the D gene is possibly TRBD2 (7 bases). V shed 0 bases and J shed 6 bases, with 14 bases lying between them. This CDR3 has 14 residues. Germline V lookup: CDR1 GTSNPN, CDR2 SVGIG (reference sequence). The whole variable domain, filled in from reference TRBV30 and TRBJ2-5, reads SQTIHQWPATLVQPVGSPLSLECTVEGTSNPNLYWYRQAAGRGLQLLFYSVGIGQISSEVPQNLSASRPQDRQFILSSKKLLLSDSGFYLCAWSVSGGVQTQYFGPGTRLLVL.

The sample holds one count of this clone. The genes are TRBV9 and TRBJ2-4; 9 nucleotides match TRBD1. Per the germline V gene, CDR1 is SGDLS and CDR2 is YYNGEE. The CDR3 is 13 residues long. Losses at the gene ends were 3 bases for V and 9 bases for J; bases not matched to a gene: 4. The CDR3 DNA reads TGTGCCAGCAGCGGGACAGGGGAGCGCATTCAGTACTTC. It is translated as CASSGTGERIQYF.

The chain is built from TRBV9 and TRBJ1-1; a possible D gene is TRBD1 (5 bases). Per germline, CDR1 SGDLS and CDR2 YYNGEE. This CDR3 has 14 residues. Trimming took off 3 bases at V and 7 bases at J, with 16 bases between the two ends. This CDR3 is CASSDWGSTDEAFF. The CDR3 DNA reads TGTGCCAGCAGCGACTGGGGCAGTACCGATGAAGCTTTCTTT.

This rearrangement joins TRBV9 to TRBJ1-2; 7 positions match TRBD1. Losses at the gene ends were 0 bases for V and 8 bases for J; bases not matched to a gene: 7. The CDR3 spans 14 residues. Germline V gene data show CDR1 as SGDLS and CDR2 as YYNGEE. CDR3 nucleotides: TGTGCCAGCAGCGTAGTAGGTCAGGGGGACGGCTACACCTTC. The encoded protein is CASSVVGQGDGYTF.

The chain has TRBV6-1 and TRBJ2-1; D ambiguous. The CDR3 totals 14 residues. In germline, CDR1 is MNHNS, CDR2 SASEGT. V shed 4 bases and J shed 0 bases, with 7 bases lying between them. The CDR3 DNA is TGTGCCAGCAGTGTTCAGTACTCCTACAATGAGCAGTTCTTC. It translates to CASSVQYSYNEQFF.